This record concerns one T cell receptor (beta chain) sequence. The data belong to a study of blood T cells in healthy people across ages. There are 17 residues in the CDR3. Trimming took 0 bases from V and 4 from J, leaving 16 bases between them. Germline V CDR1 and CDR2: SGHAT, FQNNGV. Then a second PCR, running roughly 6 to 12 cycles, was carried out with a sample-barcoded 5' primer and a J-beta primer mix. A tag from a template-switch adaptor with 12 random nucleotides marked each cDNA molecule. TCRdb independently ran MiXCR on the 5' RACE reads; one entry per CDR3 protein. The sample contains 2 million or so distinct CDR3 sequences, around half of which appear only once.

The sequencing sample was made of blood. The TCR sequence derives from a woman aged 40 to 50 in good health. The rearrangement joins TRBV11-2 to TRBJ2-1, with D perhaps given as TRBD1 or TRBD2 (6 bases each). The CDR3 is CASSLEARGRKYNEQFF. The CDR3 DNA is TGTGCCAGCAGCTTAGAGGCTCGGGGGCGCAAGTACAATGAGCAGTTCTTC. Based on the CDR3 plus reference TRBV11-2 and TRBJ2-1, the full variable domain is EAGVAQSPRYKIIEKRQSVAFWCNPISGHATLYWYQQILGQGPKLLIQFQNNGVVDDSQLPKDRFSAERLKGVDSTLKIQPAKLEDSAVYLCASSLEARGRKYNEQFFGPGTRLTVL.